This TCR beta chain appears in the sequencing data of a study of OX40 agonist ivuxolimab in advanced cancers. Regarding the study in general: The costimulatory receptor OX40 (CD134) was targeted by ivuxolimab, a fully human IgG2 agonistic monoclonal antibody. Peripheral TCRbeta sequencing aimed to test whether ivuxolimab altered TCR sequence diversity and caused clonal T-cell expansion. Patients were allowed to have had prior anti-PD-1, anti-PD-L1 or anti-CTLA-4 therapy, and approximately 40% of the dose-escalation patients had been treated with checkpoint inhibitors. Among the 50 to 55 dose-escalation patients, around 20 had hepatocellular carcinoma, around 15 melanoma, 9 renal cell carcinoma and 9 head and neck cancer. In the dose-escalation cohort, 82.7% of patients were male, and the mean age was roughly 60 years, with a range of roughly 23 to 85. Intravenous ivuxolimab was administered to patients every 2 weeks at six dose levels: 0.01, 0.1, 0.3, 1.5, 3 and 10 mg/kg. The paper describes the monotherapy dose-escalation part (N ≈ 52 patients) of the phase I trial of ivuxolimab. Partial responses occurred in three dose-escalation patients: two with cutaneous melanoma and one with hepatocellular carcinoma. Beyond this particular receptor, the publication reports: Low levels of normalized T-cell clonal expansion were also seen in some nonresponding patients. Clonal expansion of both CD4+ and CD8+ blood T cells was observed from baseline to week 6 at doses 0.1 to 3.0 mg/kg. The antigen specificity of the peripheral T cells that underwent clonal expansion was not determined. Partial responders in the 0.1-3.0 mg/kg groups had among the lowest normalized peripheral clonal expansion, especially among CD8+ T cells. After ivuxolimab, CD8+ T cells had more expanded clones than CD4+ T cells on average.

CDR1 and CDR2 are read off the germline V gene as SGHTA and FQGNSA. The CDR3 has 13 amino acids, counting the end cysteine and phenylalanine. Just the 39-base CDR3 DNA is kept, in frame starting at base 1. Trimming takes 3 bases from V and 7 bases from J, and the germline ends sit 10 bases apart. Turning to this clone: The clone's antigen remains unknown. There are no base qualities to consult, and no much larger clone falls within one base.

For sequencing of the TCRbeta CDR3 region, genomic DNA was extracted from the sorted cells. The immunoSEQ Assay was used for sequencing of TCRbeta CDR3 regions. Held by TCRdb, this immuneACCESS table contains in-frame sequences only and omits some clones. Under half of the omission traces to an unresolved V gene where checked; the cause of the rest is unknown. This sample holds some 130,000 clones; 85% to 90% were observed only once. The ten biggest clones cover approximately 0.51% of the sample. Patients with autoimmune disease history or receiving systemic immunosuppression were excluded from the trial. Peripheral blood for TCR sequencing was collected from all dose cohorts at baseline, on cycle 4 day 1, and on cycle 7 day 1. The samples were drawn from a first-in-human, open-label, multicenter phase I dose-escalation trial of ivuxolimab. Adults with locally advanced or metastatic head and neck squamous cell, hepatocellular, melanoma or renal cell carcinoma were enrolled in the trial. CD4+ and CD8+ T cells were sorted separately from peripheral blood before TCR sequencing.

The chain employs TRBV7-2 and TRBJ2-1; the D region possibly corresponds to TRBD2 (6 bases align). This sample comprised CD4+ or CD8+ T cells sorted from blood, obtained in a trial of the OX40 agonist ivuxolimab. This TCR derives from an adult with an advanced solid tumor such as melanoma, head and neck, liver or kidney cancer. The DNA reads as follows: TGTGCCAGCAGCTTCGGGGAGGTGAATGAGCAGTTCTTC. Its product reads: CASSFGEVNEQFF.